This T cell receptor (beta chain) comes out of a study of shared clonotypes between healthy human individuals. Study context: The study drew on two women and a few men aged 18 to 49 as donors.

V was trimmed by 3 bases and J by 2 bases, leaving 7 bases between them. Germline CDR1 and CDR2: SGHTA and FQGNSA. The CDR3 is 13 amino acids. Sequenced by immunoSEQ multiplex PCR; TCRdb stores in-frame clones only, minus some. The table lists roughly 2.2 million clones, about nine tenths of them singletons. The sequenced sample was naive CD4+ T cells from PBMCs. Described subset: CD45RA+ positively selected. V usage is TRBV7-2 and J usage is TRBJ1-2, with unresolved D. The origin of this receptor is a man between 18 and 35 years old in good health. Some clones in this sample may be carry-over from other donors' samples. CDR3 region: CASSFLQNYGYTF. Written as DNA, the CDR3 is TGTGCCAGCAGCTTCCTACAGAACTATGGCTACACCTTC. The full variable domain, with the rest looked up from reference TRBV7-2 and TRBJ1-2, is GAGVSQSPSNKVTEKGKDVELRCDPISGHTALYWYRQSLGQGLEFLIYFQGNSAPDKSGLPSDRFSAERTGGSVSTLTIQRTQQEDSAVYLCASSFLQNYGYTFGSGTRLTVV.